The 2 T cell receptor beta chains below come from one sample, sequenced in a study of human thymus T cells. TCRdb's copy holds only in-frame clones and misses some; the assay was immunoSEQ multiplex PCR. The sample includes 78,000 or so clones, 95% to 98% of them seen just once. Resections from corrective heart surgery provided thymus tissue. The sequencing sample was made of thymus tissue. These receptors were collected from a boy younger than two with a congenital heart defect but otherwise immunologically healthy.

J is TRBJ2-7 and V is TRBV5-1; 9 nucleotides agree with TRBD1. The V gene's germline CDR1 is SGHRS and CDR2 YFSETQ. The CDR3 has 14 amino acids. Trimming took 3 bases from V and 3 from J; bases not matched to a gene: 4. The chain's CDR3 is CASSSGGQGYEQYF. The CDR3 DNA is TGCGCCAGCAGCTCCGGGGGACAGGGCTACGAGCAGTACTTC.

This chain connects TRBV4-1 to TRBJ2-7; no clear D gene. The CDR3 extends over 17 amino acids. Germline V lookup: CDR1 MGHRA, CDR2 YSYEKL. V was cut by 0 bases and J by 3 bases, with 18 bases left in between. CDR3 nucleotide sequence: TGCGCCAGCAGCCAAGATCGATTCGGGCCAAGTATCTACGAGCAGTACTTC. Its protein product is CASSQDRFGPSIYEQYF.